This entry lists 14 T cell receptor beta chains sequenced from one sample in a study of T cells in localized non-small cell lung cancer. Assay: immunoSEQ multiplex PCR; the TCRdb copy retains only in-frame clones and omits some. The repertoire holds 61,000 or so clones, with 86% as singletons. The source was peripheral blood, collected before any cancer treatment. The receptor set was obtained from a woman aged 40-70 years with stage I lung adenocarcinoma.

Regarding this clone: It may be a read error: a sequence one base away is much more abundant. The V gene is TRBV6-5, the J gene TRBJ1-6; D is uncertain. The germline gives CDR1 MNHEY, CDR2 SVGAGI. The CDR3 extends over 14 amino acids. CDR3 in amino acids: CAGRPRNPNSPLHF. CDR3 DNA sequence: TGTGCCGGCAGACCTAGGAATCCGAATTCACCCCTCCACTTT.

This chain uses TRBV5-6 with TRBJ1-4; D might be TRBD1 (6 bases). The CDR3 sequence is 14 residues long. Trimming took off 0 bases at V and 5 bases at J, with 8 bases between the two ends. CDR1 SGHDT and CDR2 YYEEEE come from the germline V gene. This CDR3 reads CASSLVGGNEKLFF. CDR3 bases: TGTGCCAGCAGCTTGGTAGGGGGGAATGAAAAACTGTTTTTT.

In its sample, this clone is medium-sized. The rearrangement links TRBV19 to TRBJ1-2; a weak D match, TRBD1 (5 bases). Trimming stripped 3 bases from V and 8 bases from J, with 19 bases between. CDR1 and CDR2 from the germline V gene are LNHDA and SQIVND (reference sequence). This CDR3 comprises 15 residues. CDR3 region: CASSMGTGAIGGYTF. CDR3 coding DNA: TGTGCCAGTAGTATGGGGACTGGGGCTATCGGCGGCTACACCTTC.

This chain links TRBV29-1 with TRBJ2-7; D possibly corresponds to TRBD2 (6 bases). The CDR3 has 14 residues. Deletions cut 1 base from V and 7 bases from J, with 17 bases between. The germline CDR1 and CDR2 sequences are SQVTM and ANQGSEA. The CDR3 reads CSVEAAAGRWEQYF. In nucleotides, the CDR3 is TGCAGCGTTGAAGCCGCGGCGGGGAGGTGGGAGCAGTACTTC.

V gene TRBV5-1 combines with J gene TRBJ1-1; the match to TRBD1 covers 9 bases. Unmatched junction bases numbered 4, after V lost 4 bases and J lost 3 bases. This CDR3 is 14 amino acids long. Germline V gene sequence: CDR1 SGHRS, CDR2 YFSETQ. The CDR3 loop is CASSVQGAYTEAFF. The CDR3 nucleotides are TGCGCCAGCAGCGTACAGGGGGCGTACACTGAAGCTTTCTTT. The full variable domain, completed using reference TRBV5-1 and TRBJ1-1, is KAGVTQTPRYLIKTRGQQVTLSCSPISGHRSVSWYQQTPGQGLQFLFEYFSETQRNKGNFPGRFSGRQFSNSRSEMNVSTLELGDSALYLCASSVQGAYTEAFFGQGTRLTVV.

The V and J genes are TRBV7-9 and TRBJ1-5; no firm D call. Germline assignment: CDR1 SEHNR and CDR2 FQNEAQ (reference sequence). This CDR3 comprises 13 residues. The V gene lost 1 base and the J gene lost 5 bases, with 6 bases spanning the gap. This chain's CDR3 is CASSLDWDQPQHF. CDR3 sequence (DNA): TGTGCCAGCAGCTTAGACTGGGATCAGCCCCAGCATTTT.

A remark on this clone: Relative to the germline gene, one junction end is altered; a read error may explain this. V and J are TRBV30 and TRBJ2-7; maybe TRBD1 (8 bases). Germline assignment: CDR1 GTSNPN and CDR2 SVGIG (reference sequence). The CDR3 sequence is 13 residues long. The CDR3 DNA is TGTGCCGGGAGGACAGGGCGGGGGTACGAGCAGTACTTC. Residues: CAGRTGRGYEQYF.

This chain joins TRBV19 and TRBJ2-3, with D possibly being TRBD1 or TRBD2 (6 bases each). Germline V gene lookup returns CDR1 LNHDA and CDR2 SQIVND (reference sequence). This CDR3 spans 17 amino acids. V lost 1 base and J 2 bases, leaving 16 bases between the germline ends. DNA for the CDR3: TGTGCCAGTAGTATAGGATTCCTCGGGGGCCTCACAGATACGCAGTATTTT. Translated, it gives CASSIGFLGGLTDTQYF.

The table lists this clone with a count of one. The chain carries TRBV6-5 and TRBJ2-7; perhaps TRBD1 as D (5 bases). Looked up from germline, CDR1 is MNHEY and CDR2 is SVGAGI. The length of the CDR3 is 15 residues. Deletions cut 6 bases from V and 0 bases from J, with 15 bases between. The CDR3 loop reads CASRTRSRASYEQYF. DNA for the CDR3: TGTGCCAGCAGGACTCGGTCCAGGGCCTCCTACGAGCAGTACTTC.

The CDR3 bases are TGTGCCAGCAGCCGACAGGGGATCCACGAGCAGTACTTC. Translation: CASSRQGIHEQYF. The rearrangement uses TRBV7-2 and TRBJ2-7; 8 nucleotides align to TRBD1. Per germline, CDR1 SGHTA and CDR2 FQGNSA. The V and J ends lost 5 bases and 5 bases, in that order; junction bases with no gene match: 5. The CDR3 runs 13 residues.

The CDR3 DNA reads TGTGCTAGTGGTTTCCGTACGGAGGAGGAAAACACCATATATTTT. Translation: CASGFRTEEENTIYF. V usage is TRBV12-5 and J usage is TRBJ1-3; D call uncertain. The CDR3 consists of 15 residues. Trimming stripped 3 bases from V and 6 bases from J, with 15 bases between. Looked up from germline, CDR1 is LGHNT and CDR2 is FRNRAP.

The chain uses TRBV19 and TRBJ2-7, with D possibly matching TRBD2 (5 bases). Germline CDR1 is LNHDA and CDR2 is SQIVND (reference sequence). Trimming removed 1 base from V and 0 bases from J, with 7 bases in between. This CDR3 has 14 amino acids. CDR3 region: CASSIVAFSYEQYF. For the CDR3, the DNA is TGTGCCAGTAGTATAGTAGCGTTCTCCTACGAGCAGTACTTC.

V is TRBV11-2 and J is TRBJ1-4; TRBD1 matches 8 bases. This CDR3 spans 14 amino acids. Germline-derived CDR1 and CDR2 are SGHAT and FQNNGV. The V segment lost 5 bases and the J segment 7 bases; nucleotides outside the gene matches: 6. The CDR3 sequence is CASSLGQGSEKLFF. The CDR3 region has the DNA TGTGCCAGCAGCCTCGGACAGGGAAGTGAAAAACTGTTTTTT.

The gene calls are TRBV11-3 and TRBJ2-2; TRBD1 matches at 8 bases. The CDR3 is 16 amino acids. Germline CDR1 SGHNT, CDR2 YENEEA. V lost 4 bases, J lost 5 bases, and 9 bases stayed unmatched. The CDR3, as DNA: TGTGCCAGCAGCTCTCAGACAGGGGCGAGGACCGGGGAGCTGTTTTTT. Translating it yields CASSSQTGARTGELFF.